One sample yielded the 18 T cell receptor beta chains listed below, sequenced in a study of blood T cell repertoires in COVID-19. The data were produced by immunoSEQ multiplex PCR, yet TCRdb's version contains in-frame clones alone and is incomplete. The sample includes about 120,000 clones, about 84% of them seen just once. The sequenced sample consisted of peripheral blood. Receptor source: a man between 60 and 70 years old with acute or convalescent COVID-19.

J is TRBJ2-3 and V is TRBV27; 7 bases line up with TRBD2. CDR3 length: 13 amino acids. CDR1 MNHEY and CDR2 SMNVEV come from the germline V gene (reference sequence). V was clipped by 8 bases and J by 14 bases; unmatched bases: 16. DNA of the CDR3: TGTGCCAGCTGGGAGCGTCTAGCGGTGGGGCTGTATTTT. Protein: CASWERLAVGLYF.

The chain couples TRBV7-2 to TRBJ1-1; D perhaps matches TRBD1 (6 bases). V lost 4 bases to trimming and J lost 1 base, with 7 bases between them. In germline, CDR1 is SGHTA, CDR2 FQGNSA. CDR3 size: 13 residues. The CDR3 DNA reads as TGTGCCAGCAGCTCGGGACAGAACACTGAAGCTTTCTTT. Amino acid sequence: CASSSGQNTEAFF.

This clone was seen a few times. The chain has TRBV9 and TRBJ2-1; 11 nucleotides line up with TRBD2. CDR1 SGDLS and CDR2 YYNGEE come from the germline V gene. V lost 3 bases and J lost 2; bases outside the gene matches: 4. This CDR3 comprises 16 residues. CDR3 amino acids: CASSGLAGGAYNEQFF. The DNA of the CDR3 is TGTGCCAGCAGCGGATTAGCGGGAGGGGCCTACAATGAGCAGTTCTTC.

This clone appeared a single time. DNA for the CDR3: TGTGCCAGCAGGCTAGCCCCCTACAATGAGCAGTTCTTC. Protein sequence: CASRLAPYNEQFF. This chain joins TRBV2 and TRBJ2-1, with D tentatively TRBD2 (5 bases). Germline V gene sequence: CDR1 SNHLY, CDR2 FYNNEI. The CDR3 runs 13 residues. The V end was cut by 6 bases, the J end by 2 bases, with 8 bases between.

V is TRBV19 and J is TRBJ1-2; 7 bases match TRBD1. Per the germline V gene, CDR1 is LNHDA and CDR2 is SQIVND (reference sequence). The V gene end was trimmed by 3 bases and the J gene end by 4 bases; junction bases not matched to a gene: 5. The CDR3 totals 14 residues. CDR3 DNA sequence: TGTGCCAGTAGTATGGGCAGGGGGGCCTATGGCTACACCTTC. Translated, it gives CASSMGRGAYGYTF.

This clone was detected a few times. The chain is built from TRBV7-2 and TRBJ2-3, with TRBD2 identical over 10 bases. This CDR3 spans 15 amino acids. V dropped 1 base and J dropped 6; count of bases not matched to a gene: 4. Germline assignment: CDR1 SGHTA and CDR2 FQGNSA. Here the CDR3 DNA reads TGTGCCAGCAGCTTAGTAGCGGGAGGCTCGGATACGCAGTATTTT. Translated: CASSLVAGGSDTQYF.

The chain has TRBV5-1 and TRBJ2-4; tentatively, D is TRBD2 (7 bases). Deletions cut 0 bases from V and 10 bases from J, with 11 bases between. The CDR3 spans 13 residues. From germline, CDR1 is SGHRS and CDR2 YFSETQ. The CDR3 spells CASSLEGRGIQYF. In nucleotides, the CDR3 is TGCGCCAGCAGCTTGGAGGGGAGGGGGATTCAGTACTTC.

The rearrangement joins TRBV9 to TRBJ2-3; D may be TRBD2 (6 bases). CDR3 size: 16 residues. Germline assignment: CDR1 SGDLS and CDR2 YYNGEE. V dropped 4 bases and J dropped 2 bases, with 17 bases sitting between them. CDR3 amino acids: CASSPLAEGNTDTQYF. CDR3 nucleotide sequence: TGTGCCAGCAGCCCTTTAGCGGAGGGGAACACAGATACGCAGTATTTT.

The V call is TRBV4-2, the J call TRBJ2-3; TRBD2 aligns across 9 bases. V lost 3 bases to trimming and J lost 2 bases; unmatched junction nucleotides: 6. CDR3 length: 16 residues. The germline V gene encodes CDR1 LGHNA and CDR2 YNFKEQ. CDR3 sequence: CASSQRAGGATDTQYF. The CDR3, as DNA: TGTGCCAGCAGCCAGAGAGCGGGAGGCGCCACAGATACGCAGTATTTT.

The chain uses TRBV9 and TRBJ2-1, with TRBD2 matching 8 bases. There are 15 residues in the CDR3. The V gene's germline CDR1 is SGDLS and CDR2 YYNGEE. V gave up 4 bases and J gave up 5 bases; unmatched junction bases: 8. The CDR3 DNA sequence: TGTGCCAGCAGCCTAAGCGGGAGTAGCAACAATGAGCAGTTCTTC. Protein sequence: CASSLSGSSNNEQFF. Together with reference TRBV9 and TRBJ2-1, the CDR3 gives the full variable domain: DSGVTQTPKHLITATGQRVTLRCSPRSGDLSVYWYQQSLDQGLQFLIQYYNGEERAKGNILERFSAQQFPDLHSELNLSSLELGDSALYFCASSLSGSSNNEQFFGPGTRLTVL.

The chain is built from TRBV6-2 or TRBV6-3 and TRBJ2-7; TRBD2 aligns across 11 bases. This CDR3 has 14 amino acids. CDR1 MNHEY and CDR2 SVGEGT come from the germline V gene. The ends lost 5 bases at V and 5 bases at J; junction bases unmatched: 5. CDR3 bases: TGTGCCAGCAGTCTAGCGGGAGGTGTCGACGAGCAGTACTTC. It translates to CASSLAGGVDEQYF.

This sequence joins TRBV7-9 and TRBJ2-1; TRBD1 matches 8 bases. The ends lost 5 bases at V and 4 bases at J; junction bases unmatched: 10. The CDR3 contains 16 residues. Germline CDR1 is SEHNR and CDR2 is FQNEAQ (reference sequence). The CDR3 is CASSPRTGKVYNEQFF. CDR3 coding DNA: TGTGCCAGCAGCCCCCGGACAGGGAAGGTGTACAATGAGCAGTTCTTC.

The rearrangement links TRBV10-3 to TRBJ2-3, with 7 positions matching TRBD1. The junction had 7 bases not matched to a gene; V was cut back by 3 bases and J by 4 bases. Germline CDR1 and CDR2: ENHRY and SYGVKD. The CDR3 is made up of 15 amino acids. The CDR3 sequence is CAISEGGQRADTQYF. The CDR3 nucleotides read TGTGCCATCAGTGAAGGGGGACAGAGGGCAGATACGCAGTATTTT.

The rearrangement joins TRBV28 to TRBJ1-6; no reliable D call. From germline, CDR1 is MDHEN and CDR2 SYDVKM. The CDR3 runs to 14 residues. Trimming left V 3 bases short and J 5 bases short, with 8 bases between. Here the CDR3 reads CASSFLRNNSPLHF. The DNA for the CDR3 is TGTGCCAGCAGTTTCCTCAGAAATAATTCACCCCTCCACTTT.

J is TRBJ2-7 and V is TRBV28; 7 nucleotides line up with TRBD1. The CDR3 consists of 13 residues. Germline loops: CDR1 MDHEN, CDR2 SYDVKM. Trimming removed 3 bases from V and 6 bases from J; junction bases left unmatched: 5. Here the CDR3 reads CASSFLRDSEQYF. The CDR3 nucleotides are TGTGCCAGCAGTTTCCTCCGGGACAGCGAGCAGTACTTC.

There are a few counts of this clone. V and J are TRBV25-1 and TRBJ1-1, with D possibly TRBD1 on 6 matching bases. The germline V gene encodes CDR1 MGHDK and CDR2 SYGVNS. The length of the CDR3 is 14 residues. Trimming left V 4 bases short and J 4 bases short, with 13 bases between. CDR3 in DNA: TGTGCCAGCAGTGTACAGGGAGTGGGCACTGAAGCTTTCTTT. This gives the protein CASSVQGVGTEAFF.

V gene TRBV28 combines with J gene TRBJ2-5; TRBD2 agrees at 8 bases. Germline CDR1 MDHEN, CDR2 SYDVKM. This CDR3 contains 14 residues. J was trimmed by 7 bases and V by 6 bases; bases with no gene match: 10. The CDR3 protein is CASRRAGLEGTQYF. The CDR3 bases are TGTGCCAGCAGAAGAGCGGGACTAGAGGGGACCCAGTACTTC.

This chain links TRBV5-1 with TRBJ2-7; 8 nucleotides align to TRBD2. V gave up 0 bases and J gave up 1 base; unmatched junction bases: 3. CDR3 length: 15 amino acids. Germline V CDR1 and CDR2: SGHRS, YFSETQ. Here the CDR3 DNA reads TGCGCCAGCAGCTTGGGAGCGGGAGCTTCCTACGAGCAGTACTTC. Translation gives CASSLGAGASYEQYF.